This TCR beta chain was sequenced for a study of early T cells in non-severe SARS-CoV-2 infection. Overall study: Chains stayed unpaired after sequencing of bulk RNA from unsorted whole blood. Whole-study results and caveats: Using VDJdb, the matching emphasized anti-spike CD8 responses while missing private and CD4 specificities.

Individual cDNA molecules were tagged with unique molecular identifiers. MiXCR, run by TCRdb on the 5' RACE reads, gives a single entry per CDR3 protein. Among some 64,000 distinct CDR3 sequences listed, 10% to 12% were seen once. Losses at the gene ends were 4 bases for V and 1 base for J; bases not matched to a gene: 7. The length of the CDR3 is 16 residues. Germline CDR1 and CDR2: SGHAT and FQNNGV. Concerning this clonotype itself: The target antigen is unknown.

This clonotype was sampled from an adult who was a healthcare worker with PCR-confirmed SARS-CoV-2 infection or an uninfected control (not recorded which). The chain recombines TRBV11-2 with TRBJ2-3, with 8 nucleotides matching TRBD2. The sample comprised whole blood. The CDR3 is CASSSPGLGRTDTQYF. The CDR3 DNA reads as TGTGCCAGCAGCTCGCCGGGACTAGGACGCACAGATACGCAGTATTTT.